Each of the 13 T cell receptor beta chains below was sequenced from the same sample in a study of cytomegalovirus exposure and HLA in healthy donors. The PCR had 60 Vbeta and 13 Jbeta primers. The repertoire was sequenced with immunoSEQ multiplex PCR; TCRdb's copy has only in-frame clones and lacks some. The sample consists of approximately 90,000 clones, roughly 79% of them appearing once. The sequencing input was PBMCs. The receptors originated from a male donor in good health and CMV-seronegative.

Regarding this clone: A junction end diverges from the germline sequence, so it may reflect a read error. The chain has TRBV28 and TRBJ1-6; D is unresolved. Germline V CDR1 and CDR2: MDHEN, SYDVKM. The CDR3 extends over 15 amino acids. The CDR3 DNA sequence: TGTGCCAGCAGAAGCCTTAACTCCTATAATTCACCCCCCCACTTT. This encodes CASRSLNSYNSPPHF.

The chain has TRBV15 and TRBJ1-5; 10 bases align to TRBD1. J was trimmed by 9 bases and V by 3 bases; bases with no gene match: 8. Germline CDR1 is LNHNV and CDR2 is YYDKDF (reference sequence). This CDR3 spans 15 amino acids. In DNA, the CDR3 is TGTGCCACCAGCAGTCGGGACAGGGGACGAACGCCCCAGCATTTT. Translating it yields CATSSRDRGRTPQHF.

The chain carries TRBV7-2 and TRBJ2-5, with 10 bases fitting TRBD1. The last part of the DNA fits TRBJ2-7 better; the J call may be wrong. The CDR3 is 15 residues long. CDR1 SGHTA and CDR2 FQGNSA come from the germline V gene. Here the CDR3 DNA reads TGTGCCAGCAGCTTTCCCGACAGGGGGCTCGTCGAGCAGTACTTC. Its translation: CASSFPDRGLVEQYF.

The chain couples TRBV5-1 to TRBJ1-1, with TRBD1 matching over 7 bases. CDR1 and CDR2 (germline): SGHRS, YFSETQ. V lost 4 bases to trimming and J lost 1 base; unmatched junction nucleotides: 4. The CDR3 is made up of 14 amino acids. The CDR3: CASSGGQRNTEAFF. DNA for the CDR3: TGCGCCAGCAGCGGGGGACAGCGGAACACTGAAGCTTTCTTT.

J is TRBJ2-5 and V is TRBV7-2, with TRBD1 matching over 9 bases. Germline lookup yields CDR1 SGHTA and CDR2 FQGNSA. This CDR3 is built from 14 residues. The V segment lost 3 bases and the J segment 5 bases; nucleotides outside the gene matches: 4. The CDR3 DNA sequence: TGTGCCAGCAGCTTCGACAGGGGGATGGAGACCCAGTACTTC. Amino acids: CASSFDRGMETQYF.

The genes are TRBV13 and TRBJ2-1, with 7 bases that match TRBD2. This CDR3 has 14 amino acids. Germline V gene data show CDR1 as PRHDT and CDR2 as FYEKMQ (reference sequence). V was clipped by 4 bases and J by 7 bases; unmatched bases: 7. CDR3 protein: CASSSSGKGNEQFF. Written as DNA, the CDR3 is TGTGCCAGCAGCTCCAGCGGGAAGGGAAATGAGCAGTTCTTC.

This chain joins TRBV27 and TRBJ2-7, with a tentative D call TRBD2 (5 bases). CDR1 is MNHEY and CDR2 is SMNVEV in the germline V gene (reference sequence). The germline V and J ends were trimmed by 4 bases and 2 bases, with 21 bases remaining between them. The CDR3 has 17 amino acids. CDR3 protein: CASSSNRGLTKAYEQYF. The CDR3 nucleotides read TGTGCCAGCAGTTCCAACAGAGGACTTACTAAGGCCTACGAGCAGTACTTC.

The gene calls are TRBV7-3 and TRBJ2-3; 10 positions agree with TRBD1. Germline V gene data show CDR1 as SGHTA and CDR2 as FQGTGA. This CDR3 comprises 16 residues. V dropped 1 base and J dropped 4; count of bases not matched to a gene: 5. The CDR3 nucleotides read TGTGCCAGCAGCTTAATCTCGGACAGGGGGGCAGATACGCAGTATTTT. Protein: CASSLISDRGADTQYF.

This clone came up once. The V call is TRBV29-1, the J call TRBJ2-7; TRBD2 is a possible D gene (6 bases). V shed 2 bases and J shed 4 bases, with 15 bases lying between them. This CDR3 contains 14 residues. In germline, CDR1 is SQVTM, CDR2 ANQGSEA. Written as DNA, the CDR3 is TGCAGCGTTGAAATCCGGGGGAAGGGGTACGAGCAGTACTTC. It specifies CSVEIRGKGYEQYF.

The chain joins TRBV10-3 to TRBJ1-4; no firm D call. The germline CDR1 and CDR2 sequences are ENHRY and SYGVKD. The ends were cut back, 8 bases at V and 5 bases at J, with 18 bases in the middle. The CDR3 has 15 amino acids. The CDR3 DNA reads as TGTGCCATCCGGCGGGATGGGCAGGCCAATGAAAAACTGTTTTTT. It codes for CAIRRDGQANEKLFF.

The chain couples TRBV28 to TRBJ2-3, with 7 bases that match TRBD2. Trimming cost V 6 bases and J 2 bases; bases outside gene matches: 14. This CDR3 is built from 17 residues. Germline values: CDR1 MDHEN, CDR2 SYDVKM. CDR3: CASSSAPTGGNTDTQYF. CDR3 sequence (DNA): TGTGCCAGCAGCTCAGCCCCCACGGGGGGAAACACAGATACGCAGTATTTT.

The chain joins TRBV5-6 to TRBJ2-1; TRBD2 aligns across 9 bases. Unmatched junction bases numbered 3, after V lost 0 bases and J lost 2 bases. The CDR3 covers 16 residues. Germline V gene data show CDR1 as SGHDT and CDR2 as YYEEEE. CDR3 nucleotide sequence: TGTGCCAGCAGCTTGGGGCTAGCGGGACCCTACAATGAGCAGTTCTTC. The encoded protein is CASSLGLAGPYNEQFF.

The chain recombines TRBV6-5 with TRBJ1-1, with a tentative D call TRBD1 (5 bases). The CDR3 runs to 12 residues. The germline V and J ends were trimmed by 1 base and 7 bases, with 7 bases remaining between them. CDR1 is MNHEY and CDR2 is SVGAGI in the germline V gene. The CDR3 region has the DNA TGTGCCAGCAGTTACTGGGGGGTTGAAGCTTTCTTT. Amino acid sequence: CASSYWGVEAFF.